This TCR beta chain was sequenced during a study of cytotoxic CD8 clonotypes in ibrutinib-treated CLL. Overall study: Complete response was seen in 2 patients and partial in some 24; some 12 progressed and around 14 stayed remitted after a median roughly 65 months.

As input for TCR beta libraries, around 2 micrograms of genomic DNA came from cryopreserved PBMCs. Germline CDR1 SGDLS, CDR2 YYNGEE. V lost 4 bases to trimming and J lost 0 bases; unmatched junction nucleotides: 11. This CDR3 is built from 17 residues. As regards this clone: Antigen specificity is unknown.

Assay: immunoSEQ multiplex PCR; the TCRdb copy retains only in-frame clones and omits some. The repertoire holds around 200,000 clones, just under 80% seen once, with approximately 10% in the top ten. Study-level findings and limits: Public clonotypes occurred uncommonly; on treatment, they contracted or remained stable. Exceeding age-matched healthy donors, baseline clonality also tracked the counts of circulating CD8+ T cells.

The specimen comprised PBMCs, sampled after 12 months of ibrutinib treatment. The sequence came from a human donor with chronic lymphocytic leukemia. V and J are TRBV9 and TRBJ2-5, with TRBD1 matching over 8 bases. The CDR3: CASSTTPGQANQETQYF. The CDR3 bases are TGTGCCAGCAGCACAACACCGGGACAGGCCAACCAAGAGACCCAGTACTTC.